This T cell receptor (beta chain) was found in a study of Graves' ophthalmopathy and Graves' hyperthyroidism. Worth noting for this clonotype: What it recognizes is unknown.

Study-level results: The authors also found most expanded thyroid clonotypes above 0.001 frequency in blood.

RNA served as the template for amplifying TCR beta CDR3 regions. A first-round RT-PCR used HTBI primers, followed by a second-round multiplex PCR. TCRdb reprocessed the multiplex PCR reads via MiXCR and lists one record per CDR3 protein. The data contain about 24,000 distinct CDR3 sequences, 45% to 60% of them singletons. PBMCs were isolated from a roughly 10 ml sample of fresh peripheral blood. The clonotype originates from an adult woman with stable Graves' hyperthyroidism. Sequencing input: peripheral blood.

The CDR3 loop reads CASSSGVGAFNYGYTF. The CDR3 DNA is TGTGCCAGCAGCTCTGGGGTTGGCGCCTTTAACTATGGCTACACCTTC. This chain uses TRBV7-2 with TRBJ1-2; no definite D call. The CDR3 contains 16 residues. The germline gives CDR1 SGHTA, CDR2 FQGNSA. V was trimmed by 4 bases and J by 1 base, leaving 16 bases between them.